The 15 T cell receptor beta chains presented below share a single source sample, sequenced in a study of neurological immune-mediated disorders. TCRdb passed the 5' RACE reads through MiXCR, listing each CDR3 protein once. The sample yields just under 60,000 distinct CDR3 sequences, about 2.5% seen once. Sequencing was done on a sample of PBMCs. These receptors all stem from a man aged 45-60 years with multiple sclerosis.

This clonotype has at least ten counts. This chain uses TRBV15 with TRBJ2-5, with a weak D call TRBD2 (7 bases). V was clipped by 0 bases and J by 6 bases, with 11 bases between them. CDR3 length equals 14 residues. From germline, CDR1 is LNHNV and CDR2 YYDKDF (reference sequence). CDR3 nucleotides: TGTGCCACCAGCAGAGATAGGGGGGGTCAGACCCAGTACTTC. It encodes CATSRDRGGQTQYF.

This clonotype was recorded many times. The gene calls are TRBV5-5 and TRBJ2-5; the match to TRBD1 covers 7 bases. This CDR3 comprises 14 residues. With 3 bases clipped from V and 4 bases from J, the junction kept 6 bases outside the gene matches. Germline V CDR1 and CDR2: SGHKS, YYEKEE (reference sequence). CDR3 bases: TGTGCCAGCAGCTCCCTGACAGGGCCAGAGACCCAGTACTTC. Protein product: CASSSLTGPETQYF.

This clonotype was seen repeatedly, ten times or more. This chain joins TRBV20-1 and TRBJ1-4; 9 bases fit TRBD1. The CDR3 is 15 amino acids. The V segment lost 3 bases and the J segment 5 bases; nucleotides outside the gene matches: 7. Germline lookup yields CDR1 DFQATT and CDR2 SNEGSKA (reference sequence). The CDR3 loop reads CSARPPGQGNEKLFF. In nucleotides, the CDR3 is TGCAGTGCTAGGCCACCGGGACAGGGCAATGAAAAACTGTTTTTT.

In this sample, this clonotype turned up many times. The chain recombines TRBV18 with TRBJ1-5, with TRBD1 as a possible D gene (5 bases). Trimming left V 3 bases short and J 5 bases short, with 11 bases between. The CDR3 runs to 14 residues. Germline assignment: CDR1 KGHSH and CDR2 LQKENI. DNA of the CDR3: TGTGCCAGCTCACCGACAGACACTTATCAGCCCCAGCATTTT. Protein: CASSPTDTYQPQHF.

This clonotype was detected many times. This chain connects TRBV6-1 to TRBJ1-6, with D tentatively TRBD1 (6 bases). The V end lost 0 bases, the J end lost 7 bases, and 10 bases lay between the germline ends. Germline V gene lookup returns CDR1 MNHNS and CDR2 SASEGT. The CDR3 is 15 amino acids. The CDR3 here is CASSEAGGGNSPLHF. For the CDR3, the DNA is TGTGCCAGCAGTGAAGCTGGAGGGGGGAATTCACCCCTCCACTTT.

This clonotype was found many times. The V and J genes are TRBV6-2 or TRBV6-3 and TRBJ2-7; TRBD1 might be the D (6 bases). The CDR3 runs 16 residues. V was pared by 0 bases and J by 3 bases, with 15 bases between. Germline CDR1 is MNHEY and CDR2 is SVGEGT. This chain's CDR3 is CASSYSPRGLFYEQYF. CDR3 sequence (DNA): TGTGCCAGCAGTTACTCCCCCAGGGGTCTTTTCTACGAGCAGTACTTC.

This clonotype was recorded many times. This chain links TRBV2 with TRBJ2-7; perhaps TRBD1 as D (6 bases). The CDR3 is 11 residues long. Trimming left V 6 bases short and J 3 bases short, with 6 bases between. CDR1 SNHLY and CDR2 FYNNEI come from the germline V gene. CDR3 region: CASRQGYEQYF. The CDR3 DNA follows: TGTGCCAGCAGACAGGGCTACGAGCAGTACTTC.

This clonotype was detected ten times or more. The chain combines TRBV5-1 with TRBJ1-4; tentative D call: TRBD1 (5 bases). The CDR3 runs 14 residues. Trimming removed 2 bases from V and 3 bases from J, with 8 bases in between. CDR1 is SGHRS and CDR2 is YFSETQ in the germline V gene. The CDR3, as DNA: TGCGCCAGCAGCTTACGGGACCCTAATGAAAAACTGTTTTTT. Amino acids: CASSLRDPNEKLFF.

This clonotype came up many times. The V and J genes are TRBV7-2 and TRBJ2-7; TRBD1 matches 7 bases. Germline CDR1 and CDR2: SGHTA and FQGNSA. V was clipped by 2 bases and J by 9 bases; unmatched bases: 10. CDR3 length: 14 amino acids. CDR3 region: CASSLTGAAMVQYF. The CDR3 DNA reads TGTGCCAGCAGCTTAACAGGGGCAGCGATGGTGCAGTACTTC. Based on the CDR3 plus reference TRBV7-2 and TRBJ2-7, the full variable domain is GAGVSQSPSNKVTEKGKDVELRCDPISGHTALYWYRQSLGQGLEFLIYFQGNSAPDKSGLPSDRFSAERTGGSVSTLTIQRTQQEDSAVYLCASSLTGAAMVQYFGPGTRLTVT.

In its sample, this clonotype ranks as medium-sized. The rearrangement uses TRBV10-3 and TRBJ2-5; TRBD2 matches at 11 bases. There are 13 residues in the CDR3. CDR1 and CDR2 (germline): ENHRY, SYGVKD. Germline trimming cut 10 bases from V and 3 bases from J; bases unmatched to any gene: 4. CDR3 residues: CATTSGAEETQYF. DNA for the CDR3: TGTGCCACGACTAGCGGGGCCGAAGAGACCCAGTACTTC.

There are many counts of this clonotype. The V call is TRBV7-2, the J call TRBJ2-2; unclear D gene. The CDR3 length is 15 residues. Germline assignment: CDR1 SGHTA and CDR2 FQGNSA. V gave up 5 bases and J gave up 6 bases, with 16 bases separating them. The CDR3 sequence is CASSKRHTAPGELFF. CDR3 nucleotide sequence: TGTGCCAGCAGCAAAAGACACACAGCTCCCGGGGAGCTGTTTTTT.

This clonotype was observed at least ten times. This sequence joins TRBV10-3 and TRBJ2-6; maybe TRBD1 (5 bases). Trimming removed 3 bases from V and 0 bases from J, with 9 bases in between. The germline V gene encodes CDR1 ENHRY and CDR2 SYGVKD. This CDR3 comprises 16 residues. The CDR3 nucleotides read TGTGCCATCAGTGACCCCGACAGCTCTGGGGCCAACGTCCTGACTTTC. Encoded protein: CAISDPDSSGANVLTF.

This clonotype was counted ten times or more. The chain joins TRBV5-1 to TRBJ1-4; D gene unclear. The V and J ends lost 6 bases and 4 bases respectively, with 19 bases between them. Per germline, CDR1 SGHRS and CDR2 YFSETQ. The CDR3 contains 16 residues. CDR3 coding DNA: TGCGCCAGCACCTCCCCGTCGAGGGAGGTTAATGAAAAACTGTTTTTT. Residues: CASTSPSREVNEKLFF.

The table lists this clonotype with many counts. CDR3 region: CASSLLSNSNQPQHF. In DNA form, the CDR3 reads TGTGCCAGCAGCTTATTAAGCAATAGCAATCAGCCCCAGCATTTT. The chain has TRBV7-2 and TRBJ1-5; D uncertain. Germline CDR1 is SGHTA and CDR2 is FQGNSA. The ends were cut back, 2 bases at V and 0 bases at J, with 8 bases in the middle. The CDR3 runs 15 residues.

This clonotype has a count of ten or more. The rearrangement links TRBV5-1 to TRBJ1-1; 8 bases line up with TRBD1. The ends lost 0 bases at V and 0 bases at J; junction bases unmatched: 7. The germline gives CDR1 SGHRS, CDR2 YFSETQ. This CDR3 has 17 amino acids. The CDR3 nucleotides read TGCGCCAGCAGCTTGGCCCCCCAGGGGGCTATGAACACTGAAGCTTTCTTT. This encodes CASSLAPQGAMNTEAFF.